A selection of T cell receptor beta chains follows, all from one sample in a study of regulatory T cells in long-lasting Graves disease. TCRdb processed the multiplex PCR reads anew with MiXCR; each CDR3 protein has one entry. Among around 360,000 distinct CDR3 sequences listed, 15% to 20% were seen once. The same data also went into a second study, on T cells in Graves' hyperthyroidism and ophthalmopathy.

The source was peripheral blood mononuclear cells (PBMCs), collected at new diagnosis, from a patient treated with antithyroid drugs. Receptor source: a woman younger than 35 with Graves disease. Each CDR3 is given with its conserved first and last residue. Each record gives: V gene, clone size, J gene, D gene, CDR3 DNA, CDR3 protein. A D gene is named only where the DNA matches it firmly. Clone size is given for some rows only: seen once, a few or many times, or a class if the clone is expanded.

V gene: TRBV5-1
clone size: .
J gene: TRBJ1-1
D gene: .
CDR3 DNA: TGCGCCAGCAGCTCACTGCAGGGTGGTCGGAACACTGAAGCTTTCTTT
CDR3 protein: CASSSLQGGRNTEAFF

V gene: TRBV6-4
clone size: .
J gene: TRBJ2-1
D gene: .
CDR3 DNA: TGTGCCAGCAGCCCGGTGGGCAGGGTCAATGAGCAGTTCTTC
CDR3 protein: CASSPVGRVNEQFF

V gene: TRBV7-8
clone size: .
J gene: TRBJ1-6
D gene: TRBD1
CDR3 DNA: TGTGCCAGCAGCTTAGGCTGGGACAGCTCCTATAATTCACCCCTCCACTTT
CDR3 protein: CASSLGWDSSYNSPLHF

V gene: TRBV5-1
clone size: many
J gene: TRBJ2-3
D gene: .
CDR3 DNA: TGCGCCAGCAGCTTGGGGAACCTCGCGGCCTATAGCACAGATACGCAGTATTTT
CDR3 protein: CASSLGNLAAYSTDTQYF

V gene: TRBV5-1
clone size: .
J gene: TRBJ1-3
D gene: .
CDR3 DNA: TGCGCCAGCAGCGTGGGGAACTCTGGAAACACCATATATTTT
CDR3 protein: CASSVGNSGNTIYF

V gene: TRBV12-3/TRBV12-4
clone size: many
J gene: TRBJ2-2
D gene: .
CDR3 DNA: TGTGCCAGCAGCTTTGATCCGGGGGAGCTGTTTTTT
CDR3 protein: CASSFDPGELFF

V gene: TRBV5-5
clone size: .
J gene: TRBJ1-4
D gene: TRBD1
CDR3 DNA: TGTGCCAGCAGCTCCTACAGGGGTAATAATGAAAAACTGTTTTTT
CDR3 protein: CASSSYRGNNEKLFF

V gene: TRBV5-1
clone size: few
J gene: TRBJ2-5
D gene: .
CDR3 DNA: TGCGCCAGCAGCTTGGCGGAGTCGGCGACCCAGTACTTC
CDR3 protein: CASSLAESATQYF

V gene: TRBV30
clone size: few
J gene: TRBJ2-7
D gene: .
CDR3 DNA: TGTGCCTGGAGTGGGGGACACTCCTACGAGCAGTACTTC
CDR3 protein: CAWSGGHSYEQYF

V gene: TRBV11-1
clone size: many
J gene: TRBJ2-1
D gene: .
CDR3 DNA: TGTGCCAGCAGCCCTTCCGGGAGATACAATGAGCAGTTCTTC
CDR3 protein: CASSPSGRYNEQFF

V gene: TRBV2
clone size: .
J gene: TRBJ1-4
D gene: TRBD1
CDR3 DNA: TGTGCCAGCAGTGAATGGGAGGGGGCGGCTAATGAAAAACTGTTTTTT
CDR3 protein: CASSEWEGAANEKLFF

V gene: TRBV5-1
clone size: many
J gene: TRBJ2-2
D gene: .
CDR3 DNA: TGCGCCAGCAGCCCATTGAGTATTACGAACACCGGGGAGCTGTTTTTT
CDR3 protein: CASSPLSITNTGELFF

V gene: TRBV9
clone size: many
J gene: TRBJ2-1
D gene: TRBD1
CDR3 DNA: TGTGCCAGCAGCGTACTAACAGGGGGTGCTTTGAATGAGCAGTTCTTC
CDR3 protein: CASSVLTGGALNEQFF

V gene: TRBV12-3/TRBV12-4
clone size: many
J gene: TRBJ2-4
D gene: .
CDR3 DNA: TGTGCCAGCAGTTTAGAGGGGGCCAAAAACATTCAGTACTTC
CDR3 protein: CASSLEGAKNIQYF

V gene: TRBV5-5
clone size: few
J gene: TRBJ2-5
D gene: .
CDR3 DNA: TGTGCCAGCAGCTTGATACAGGGCCGCCAAGAGACCCAGTACTTC
CDR3 protein: CASSLIQGRQETQYF

V gene: TRBV19
clone size: .
J gene: TRBJ1-2
D gene: .
CDR3 DNA: TGTGCCAGTAAAGCTCGCTATGGCTACACCTTC
CDR3 protein: CASKARYGYTF

V gene: TRBV2
clone size: .
J gene: TRBJ1-6
D gene: .
CDR3 DNA: TGTGCCAGCAGGCCGGGGGCGGAAAATTCACCCCTCCACTTT
CDR3 protein: CASRPGAENSPLHF